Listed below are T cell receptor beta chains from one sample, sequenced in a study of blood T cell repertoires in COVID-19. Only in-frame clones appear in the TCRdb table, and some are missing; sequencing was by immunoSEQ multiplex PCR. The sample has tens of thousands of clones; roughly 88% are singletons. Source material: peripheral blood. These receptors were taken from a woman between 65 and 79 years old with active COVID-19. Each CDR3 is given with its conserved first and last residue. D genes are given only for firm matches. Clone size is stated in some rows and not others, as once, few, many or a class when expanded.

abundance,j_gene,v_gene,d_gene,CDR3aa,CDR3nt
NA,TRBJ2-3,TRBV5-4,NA,CASSVGRMGGDTQYF,TGTGCCAGCAGCGTTGGTAGGATGGGGGGAGATACGCAGTATTTT
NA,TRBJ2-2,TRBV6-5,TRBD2,CAILSGGETGELFF,TGTGCCATCCTTAGCGGGGGGGAGACCGGGGAGCTGTTTTTT
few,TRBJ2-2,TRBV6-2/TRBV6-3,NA,CASSPDRSNTGELFF,TGTGCCAGCAGCCCAGACAGGTCGAACACCGGGGAGCTGTTTTTT
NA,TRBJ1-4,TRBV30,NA,CALGGDNNEKLFF,TGTGCCCTTGGGGGGGATAATAATGAAAAACTGTTTTTT
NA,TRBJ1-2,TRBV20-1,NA,CSPRGNYGYTF,TGCAGTCCACGGGGGAACTATGGCTACACCTTC
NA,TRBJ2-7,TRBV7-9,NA,CASIPNRDSYEQYF,TGTGCCAGCATTCCGAACAGGGACTCCTACGAGCAGTACTTC
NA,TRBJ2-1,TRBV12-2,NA,CASRAGLAPYNEQFF,TGTGCAAGTCGCGCCGGGCTAGCGCCCTACAATGAGCAGTTCTTC
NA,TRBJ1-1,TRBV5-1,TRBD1,CASSQTGGGLAFF,TGCGCCAGCAGCCAGACAGGGGGCGGATTGGCTTTCTTT
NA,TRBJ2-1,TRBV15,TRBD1,CATSRARGYDEQFF,TGTGCCACCAGCAGAGCCAGGGGGTACGATGAGCAGTTCTTC
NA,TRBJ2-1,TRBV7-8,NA,CASSLVSGVGGNEQFF,TGTGCCAGCAGCTTAGTGTCAGGGGTGGGTGGCAATGAGCAGTTCTTC
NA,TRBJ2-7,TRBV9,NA,CASSLQHWSGDEQYF,TGTGCCAGCAGCTTACAGCACTGGTCCGGGGACGAGCAGTACTTC
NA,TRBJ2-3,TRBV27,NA,CASSPTIGSTQYF,TGTGCCAGCAGTCCTACGATTGGGAGTACGCAGTATTTT
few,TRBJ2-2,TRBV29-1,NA,CSATGGTGELFF,TGCAGCGCCACGGGTGGCACCGGGGAGCTGTTTTTT
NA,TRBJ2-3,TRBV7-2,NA,CASSPEGGGTQYF,TGTGCCAGCAGCCCGGAAGGGGGGGGTACGCAGTATTTT
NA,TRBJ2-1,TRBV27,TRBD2,CASNRGGTYNEQFF,TGTGCCAGCAACCGCGGGGGAACCTACAATGAGCAGTTCTTC
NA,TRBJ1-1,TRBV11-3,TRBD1,CASSLGFGPKGQGDTEAFF,TGTGCCAGCAGCTTAGGTTTCGGCCCGAAGGGACAGGGGGACACTGAAGCTTTCTTT
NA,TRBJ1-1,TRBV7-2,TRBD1,CASSLMGQGKTEAFF,TGTGCCAGCAGCTTGATGGGACAGGGAAAAACTGAAGCTTTCTTT
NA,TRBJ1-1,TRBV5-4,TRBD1,CASSWTGGSDGAFF,TGTGCCAGCAGCTGGACAGGGGGCTCGGATGGGGCTTTCTTT
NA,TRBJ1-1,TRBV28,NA,CASSSRGRTEAFF,TGTGCCAGCAGTTCCAGGGGAAGGACTGAAGCTTTCTTT
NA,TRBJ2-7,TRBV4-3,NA,CASSQVRGREQYF,TGCGCCAGCAGCCAAGTTCGGGGTCGGGAGCAGTACTTC
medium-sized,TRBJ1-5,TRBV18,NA,CASSPRSGNEPQHF,TGTGCCAGCTCACCACGATCGGGGAATGAGCCCCAGCATTTT
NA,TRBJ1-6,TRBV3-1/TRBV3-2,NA,CASSQVQARSPLHF,TGTGCCAGCAGCCAAGTGCAGGCAAGGTCACCCCTCCACTTT
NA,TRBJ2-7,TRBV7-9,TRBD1,CASSLGQGNYEQYF,TGTGCCAGCAGCCTGGGACAGGGTAACTACGAGCAGTACTTC
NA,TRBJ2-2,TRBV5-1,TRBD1,CASSPDRELPGELFF,TGCGCCAGCAGCCCTGACAGGGAGCTTCCCGGGGAGCTGTTTTTT
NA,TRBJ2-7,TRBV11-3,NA,CASSLVMGGEQYF,TGTGCCAGCAGCTTAGTGATGGGGGGAGAGCAGTACTTC
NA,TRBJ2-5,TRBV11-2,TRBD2,CASSFGSGGIETQYF,TGTGCCAGCAGCTTCGGTAGCGGGGGAATAGAGACCCAGTACTTC
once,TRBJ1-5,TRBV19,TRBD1,CASSLGGQGGGQPQHF,TGTGCCAGTAGTCTAGGGGGACAGGGCGGGGGGCAGCCCCAGCATTTT
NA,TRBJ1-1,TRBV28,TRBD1,CASRTGETEAFF,TGTGCCAGTCGGACAGGGGAGACTGAAGCTTTCTTT
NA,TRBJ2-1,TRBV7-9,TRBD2,CASSYGTSANEQFF,TGTGCCAGCAGCTACGGGACTAGCGCCAATGAGCAGTTCTTC
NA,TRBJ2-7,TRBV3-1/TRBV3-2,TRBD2,CASSPGTSYEQYF,TGTGCCAGCAGCCCAGGGACTAGTTACGAGCAGTACTTC
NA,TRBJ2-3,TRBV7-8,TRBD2,CASSYGTSGILSTDTQYF,TGTGCCAGCAGCTATGGGACTAGCGGGATATTAAGCACAGATACGCAGTATTTT
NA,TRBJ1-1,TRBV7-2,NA,CASSLAPGSVEAFF,TGTGCCAGCAGCTTAGCCCCAGGGTCCGTTGAAGCTTTCTTT
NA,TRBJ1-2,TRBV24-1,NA,CATSDSRGAYGYTF,TGTGCCACCAGTGATTCCCGGGGAGCCTATGGCTACACCTTC
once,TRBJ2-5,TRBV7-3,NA,CASSRTPQETQYF,TGTGCCAGCAGCCGTACACCCCAAGAGACCCAGTACTTC
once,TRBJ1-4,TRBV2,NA,CASTVSRVGGEKLFF,TGTGCCAGCACCGTTTCGAGGGTTGGAGGCGAAAAACTGTTTTTT
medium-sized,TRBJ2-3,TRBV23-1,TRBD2,CASSKGASGGALDTQYF,TGCGCCAGCAGTAAGGGGGCTAGCGGGGGGGCCCTGGATACGCAGTATTTT
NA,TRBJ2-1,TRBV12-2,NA,CASRRNGLAGGNYNEQFF,TGTGCAAGTCGCCGAAACGGACTAGCGGGGGGGAACTACAATGAGCAGTTCTTC
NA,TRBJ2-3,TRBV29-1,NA,CSVELGGDTQYF,TGCAGCGTTGAATTGGGGGGAGATACGCAGTATTTT
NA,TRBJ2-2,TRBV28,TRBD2,CASSLSLAGTGELFF,TGTGCCAGCAGTTTATCGCTAGCGGGCACCGGGGAGCTGTTTTTT
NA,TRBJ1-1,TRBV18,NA,CASSPAGNYPTEAFF,TGTGCCAGCTCACCAGCCGGGAATTATCCCACTGAAGCTTTCTTT
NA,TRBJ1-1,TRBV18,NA,CASSPLSGEMNTEAFF,TGTGCCAGCTCACCTTTAAGTGGAGAAATGAACACTGAAGCTTTCTTT
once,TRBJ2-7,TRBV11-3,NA,CASSLTSYEQYF,TGTGCCAGCAGCTTAACTTCATACGAGCAGTACTTC
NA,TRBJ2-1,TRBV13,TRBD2,CASSRLAGGHYNEQFF,TGTGCCAGCAGCCGACTAGCGGGGGGACACTACAATGAGCAGTTCTTC
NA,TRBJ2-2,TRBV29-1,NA,CSVEDPRGRRELFF,TGCAGCGTTGAAGATCCAAGAGGGAGAAGGGAGCTGTTTTTT
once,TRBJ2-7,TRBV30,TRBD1,CAWRGTGVGEQYF,TGTGCCTGGAGGGGTACAGGGGTTGGGGAGCAGTACTTC
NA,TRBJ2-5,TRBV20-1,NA,CSASTRETQYF,TGCAGTGCTAGCACTAGGGAGACCCAGTACTTC
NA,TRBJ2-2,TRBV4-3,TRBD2,CASSPLMASGGANTGELFF,TGCGCCAGCAGCCCCTTAATGGCTAGCGGGGGGGCGAACACCGGGGAGCTGTTTTTT
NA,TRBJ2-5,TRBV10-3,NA,CAISEGRGQETQYF,TGTGCCATCAGTGAGGGGCGGGGACAAGAGACCCAGTACTTC
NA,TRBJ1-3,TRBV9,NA,CASSVNTGNTIYF,TGTGCCAGCAGCGTAAATACTGGAAACACCATATATTTT
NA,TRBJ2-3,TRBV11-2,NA,CASSLEETTGTQYF,TGTGCCAGCAGCTTAGAGGAGACGACCGGCACGCAGTATTTT
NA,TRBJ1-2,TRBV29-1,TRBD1,CSVRGQGAGYGYTF,TGCAGCGTTAGGGGACAGGGGGCTGGCTATGGCTACACCTTC
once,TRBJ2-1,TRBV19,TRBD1,CASSSFRTGSNEQFF,TGTGCCAGTAGTAGTTTCAGGACAGGGTCGAATGAGCAGTTCTTC
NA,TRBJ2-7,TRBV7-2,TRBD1,CASSASVGQNYEQYF,TGTGCCAGCAGTGCCTCCGTGGGACAGAACTACGAGCAGTACTTC
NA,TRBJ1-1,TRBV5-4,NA,CASSYLTGVRTEAFF,TGTGCCAGCAGCTATCTTACGGGGGTGCGGACTGAAGCTTTCTTT
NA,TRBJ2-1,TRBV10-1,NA,CASSESSAGSYNEQFF,TGCGCCAGCAGTGAGTCGAGCGCCGGCTCCTACAATGAGCAGTTCTTC
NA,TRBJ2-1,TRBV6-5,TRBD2,CASRSGGGYNEQFF,TGTGCCAGCAGGAGCGGGGGGGGCTACAATGAGCAGTTCTTC
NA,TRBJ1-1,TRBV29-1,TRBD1,CSGGQGGTEAFF,TGCAGCGGAGGACAGGGGGGCACTGAAGCTTTCTTT
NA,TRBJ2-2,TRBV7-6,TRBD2,CASSLTTSGGTGELFF,TGTGCCAGCAGCTTAACGACTAGCGGCGGCACCGGGGAGCTGTTTTTT
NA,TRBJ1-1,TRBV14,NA,CASSSNGNTEAFF,TGTGCCAGCAGCTCTAATGGGAACACTGAAGCTTTCTTT
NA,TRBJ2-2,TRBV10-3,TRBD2,CAISELGGTTGELFF,TGTGCCATCAGTGAGCTCGGGGGGACGACCGGGGAGCTGTTTTTT